Here is one TCR beta chain with its context. These data originate in a study of blood T cell repertoires in COVID-19. Profiling relied on immunoSEQ multiplex PCR, and the TCRdb table lists in-frame clones only, not all of them. The profile shows about 220,000 clones, roughly 80% of them singletons. V was trimmed by 3 bases and J by 0 bases, leaving 6 bases between them. The CDR3 totals 15 residues. Looked up from germline, CDR1 is KGHSH and CDR2 is LQKENI. In the 2 weeks before study entry, exposed participants met a COVID-19 case, which was PCR-confirmed or clinician-diagnosed. The clonotype comes from a woman in her 50s who had been exposed to COVID-19. V gene TRBV18 combines with J gene TRBJ2-6; D remains ambiguous. The source material was PBMCs or T cells enriched from blood (not recorded which). Here the CDR3 reads CASSPAGSGANVLTF. CDR3 nucleotide sequence: TGTGCCAGCTCACCCGCCGGCTCTGGGGCCAACGTCCTGACTTTC.